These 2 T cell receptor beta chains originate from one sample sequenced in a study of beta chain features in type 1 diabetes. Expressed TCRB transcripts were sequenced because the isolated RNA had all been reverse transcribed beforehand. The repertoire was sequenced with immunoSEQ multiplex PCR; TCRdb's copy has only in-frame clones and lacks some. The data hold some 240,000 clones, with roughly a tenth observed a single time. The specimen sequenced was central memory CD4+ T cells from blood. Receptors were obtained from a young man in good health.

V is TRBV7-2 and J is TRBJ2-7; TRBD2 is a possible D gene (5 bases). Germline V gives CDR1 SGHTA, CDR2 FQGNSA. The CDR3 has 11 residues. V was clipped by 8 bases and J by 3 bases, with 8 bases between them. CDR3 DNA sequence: TGTGCCAGCGCGGACTTCTACGAGCAGTACTTC. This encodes CASADFYEQYF. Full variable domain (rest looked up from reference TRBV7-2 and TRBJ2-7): GAGVSQSPSNKVTEKGKDVELRCDPISGHTALYWYRQSLGQGLEFLIYFQGNSAPDKSGLPSDRFSAERTGGSVSTLTIQRTQQEDSAVYLCASADFYEQYFGPGTRLTVT.

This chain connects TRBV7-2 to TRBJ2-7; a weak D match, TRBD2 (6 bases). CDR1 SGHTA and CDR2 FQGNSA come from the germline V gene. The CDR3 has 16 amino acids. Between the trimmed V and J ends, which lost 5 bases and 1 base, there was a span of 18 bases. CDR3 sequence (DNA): TGTGCCAGCAGCCGTATGGGACTTTCTGCATCCTACGAGCAGTACTTC. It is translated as CASSRMGLSASYEQYF.